The 14 T cell receptor beta chains below all came from one sample that was sequenced in a study of blood T cell repertoires in COVID-19. Profiled with immunoSEQ multiplex PCR; TCRdb holds only in-frame clones, not every one. Counted here are approximately 200,000 clones, 80% occurring once; the ten biggest clones make up 7% to 8.5%. Sequencing was performed on PBMCs or T cells enriched from blood (not recorded which). The receptors come from a woman aged 40-49 years with acute COVID-19.

This chain links TRBV7-2 with TRBJ1-2, with 9 bases identical to TRBD1. Germline assignment: CDR1 SGHTA and CDR2 FQGNSA. The CDR3 runs to 17 residues. The J segment lost 4 bases and the V segment lost 3 bases, leaving 12 bases of the junction unmatched. The CDR3 DNA sequence: TGTGCCAGCAGCTTCATGGACAGGGGCCGCTCCTCCTATGGCTACACCTTC. This sequence encodes CASSFMDRGRSSYGYTF.

This sequence joins TRBV19 and TRBJ2-3, with TRBD2 matching 14 bases. Germline values: CDR1 LNHDA, CDR2 SQIVND (reference sequence). CDR3 length: 18 residues. Losses at the gene ends were 6 bases for V and 7 bases for J; bases not matched to a gene: 15. CDR3 region: CASSTLQTSGRAAHTQYF. CDR3 nucleotides: TGTGCCAGTAGCACCCTCCAGACTAGCGGGAGGGCCGCACATACGCAGTATTTT.

The rearrangement joins TRBV5-4 to TRBJ1-2; the D gene is possibly TRBD1 (6 bases). The CDR3 has 14 residues. Germline V lookup: CDR1 SGHNT, CDR2 YYREEE (reference sequence). The germline V and J ends were trimmed by 2 bases and 4 bases, with 12 bases remaining between them. The CDR3 DNA sequence: TGTGCCAGCAGCTTAGGGGGACGTCTCTATGGCTACACCTTC. Translating it yields CASSLGGRLYGYTF. The complete variable domain, with remaining parts taken from reference TRBV5-4 and TRBJ1-2, reads ETGVTQSPTHLIKTRGQQVTLRCSSQSGHNTVSWYQQALGQGPQFIFQYYREEENGRGNFPPRFSGLQFPNYSSELNVNALELDDSALYLCASSLGGRLYGYTFGSGTRLTVV.

The chain combines TRBV7-2 with TRBJ2-3; D is perhaps TRBD2 (5 bases). Germline CDR1 reads SGHTA; CDR2 reads FQGNSA. V was clipped by 3 bases and J by 4 bases, with 11 bases between them. This CDR3 contains 14 residues. The DNA for the CDR3 is TGTGCCAGCAGCTTCCTGACCGGGGCAGATACGCAGTATTTT. Amino acids: CASSFLTGADTQYF.

This clone was detected only a few times. The chain has TRBV5-4 and TRBJ1-5; tentative D call: TRBD1 (5 bases). Trimming removed 3 bases at V and 3 bases at J, with 13 bases between. Per germline, CDR1 SGHNT and CDR2 YYREEE (reference sequence). CDR3 length: 15 amino acids. The CDR3 DNA is TGTGCCAGCAGCTGGGGCGTAGCTTCCAATCAGCCCCAGCATTTT. Translating it yields CASSWGVASNQPQHF.

The V gene is TRBV12-2, the J gene TRBJ1-1; the D call in the table, TRBD1, was not verified against the DNA. TRBV12-2 is annotated as a pseudogene. The CDR3 runs 11 residues. Written as DNA, the CDR3 is TGTGCAAGTCGCTTCAGATCTGAAGCTTTCTTT. Amino acid sequence: CASRFRSEAFF.

The chain links TRBV9 to TRBJ1-1, with 8 bases matching TRBD1. The CDR3 spans 14 residues. Losses at the gene ends were 5 bases for V and 4 bases for J; bases not matched to a gene: 7. The germline gives CDR1 SGDLS, CDR2 YYNGEE. The CDR3 sequence is CASRGDRGGTEAFF. For the CDR3, the DNA is TGTGCCAGCAGGGGAGACAGGGGAGGCACTGAAGCTTTCTTT.

The V and J genes are TRBV19 and TRBJ1-1; D is unresolved. The CDR3 extends over 14 amino acids. CDR1 is LNHDA and CDR2 is SQIVND in the germline V gene (reference sequence). Trimming took off 2 bases at V and 4 bases at J, with 11 bases between the two ends. As DNA, the CDR3 is TGTGCCAGTAGTATACCCGGGGTGGGCACTGAAGCTTTCTTT. This translates into CASSIPGVGTEAFF.

This chain joins TRBV7-3 and TRBJ1-2; 8 nucleotides align to TRBD1. Germline CDR1 and CDR2: SGHTA and FQGTGA. With 4 bases clipped from V and 2 bases from J, the junction kept 9 bases outside the gene matches. The CDR3 covers 16 residues. CDR3 loop: CASSSISQGVNYGYTF. The DNA for the CDR3 is TGTGCCAGCAGCTCAATCTCACAGGGGGTGAACTATGGCTACACCTTC.

The chain uses TRBV19 and TRBJ1-1; D perhaps matches TRBD1 (5 bases). The CDR3 consists of 13 residues. CDR1 is LNHDA, CDR2 SQIVND, per germline (reference sequence). The V end was cut by 7 bases, the J end by 3 bases, with 12 bases between. Here the CDR3 DNA reads TGTGCCAGTACCCCAGGGAGGCACACTGAAGCTTTCTTT. This gives the protein CASTPGRHTEAFF.

This clone was counted a few times. This chain connects TRBV28 to TRBJ1-5; D unresolved. Looked up from germline, CDR1 is MDHEN and CDR2 is SYDVKM. The V gene lost 7 bases and the J gene lost 4 bases, with 11 bases spanning the gap. The CDR3 consists of 13 residues. The CDR3 loop reads CASIPGRNQPQHF. The CDR3 DNA is TGTGCCAGCATTCCCGGTCGGAATCAGCCCCAGCATTTT.

The J gene is TRBJ2-7, the V gene TRBV6-5; possibly TRBD1 for D (6 bases). Looked up from germline, CDR1 is MNHEY and CDR2 is SVGAGI. The CDR3 has 14 residues. This CDR3 is CAVKGDKGSYEQYF. DNA of the CDR3: TGTGCTGTTAAGGGGGACAAAGGCTCCTACGAGCAGTACTTC.

J is TRBJ2-3 and V is TRBV24-1; TRBD1 matches 7 bases. Germline loops: CDR1 KGHDR, CDR2 SFDVKD. Germline trimming cut 5 bases from V and 0 bases from J; bases unmatched to any gene: 4. The CDR3 consists of 15 residues. Written as DNA, the CDR3 is TGTGCCACCAGTGTAGGGACAGCTAGCACAGATACGCAGTATTTT. Protein sequence: CATSVGTASTDTQYF.

This clone has a handful of counts. The genes are TRBV4-1 and TRBJ1-2; possible D gene TRBD1, 6 bases. The CDR3 extends over 14 amino acids. V shed 1 base and J shed 7 bases, with 13 bases lying between them. CDR1 is MGHRA, CDR2 YSYEKL, per germline. CDR3 nucleotides: TGCGCCAGCAGCCAAGGATGGACAGATGTTGGCTACACCTTC. Translating it yields CASSQGWTDVGYTF.